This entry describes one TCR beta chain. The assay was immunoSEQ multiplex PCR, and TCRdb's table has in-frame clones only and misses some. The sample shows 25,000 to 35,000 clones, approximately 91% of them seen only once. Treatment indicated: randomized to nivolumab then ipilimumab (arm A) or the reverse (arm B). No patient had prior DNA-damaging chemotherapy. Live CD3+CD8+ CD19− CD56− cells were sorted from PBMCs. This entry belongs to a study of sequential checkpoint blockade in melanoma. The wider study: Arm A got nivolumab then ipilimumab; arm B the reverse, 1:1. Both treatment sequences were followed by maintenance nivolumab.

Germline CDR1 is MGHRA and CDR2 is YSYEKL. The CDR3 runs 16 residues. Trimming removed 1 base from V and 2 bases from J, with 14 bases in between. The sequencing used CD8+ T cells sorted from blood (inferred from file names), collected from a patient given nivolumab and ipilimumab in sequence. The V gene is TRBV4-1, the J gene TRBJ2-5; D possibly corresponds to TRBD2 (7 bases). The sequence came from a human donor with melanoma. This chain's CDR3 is CASSQGWGGPQETQYF. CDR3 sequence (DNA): TGCGCCAGCAGCCAAGGATGGGGGGGGCCGCAAGAGACCCAGTACTTC.